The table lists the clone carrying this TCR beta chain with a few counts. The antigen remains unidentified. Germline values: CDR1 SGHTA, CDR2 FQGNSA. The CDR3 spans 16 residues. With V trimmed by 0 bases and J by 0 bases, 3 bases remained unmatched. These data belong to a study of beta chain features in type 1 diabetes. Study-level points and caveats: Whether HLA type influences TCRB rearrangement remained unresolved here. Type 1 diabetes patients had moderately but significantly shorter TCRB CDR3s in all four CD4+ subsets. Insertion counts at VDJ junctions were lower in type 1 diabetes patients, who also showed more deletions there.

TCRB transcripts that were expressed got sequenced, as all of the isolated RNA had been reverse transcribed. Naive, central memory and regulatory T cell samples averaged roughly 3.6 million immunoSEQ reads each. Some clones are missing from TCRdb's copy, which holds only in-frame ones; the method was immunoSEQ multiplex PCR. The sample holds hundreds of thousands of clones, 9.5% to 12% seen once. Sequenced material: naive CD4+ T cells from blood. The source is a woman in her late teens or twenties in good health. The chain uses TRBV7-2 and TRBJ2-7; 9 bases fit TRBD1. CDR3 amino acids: CASSLAGTGPSYEQYF. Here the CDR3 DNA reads TGTGCCAGCAGCTTAGCGGGGACAGGGCCCTCCTACGAGCAGTACTTC. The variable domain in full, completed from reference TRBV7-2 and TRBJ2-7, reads GAGVSQSPSNKVTEKGKDVELRCDPISGHTALYWYRQSLGQGLEFLIYFQGNSAPDKSGLPSDRFSAERTGGSVSTLTIQRTQQEDSAVYLCASSLAGTGPSYEQYFGPGTRLTVT.